The clone carrying this T cell receptor (beta chain) was counted once. This record belongs to a study of blood T cell repertoires in COVID-19. Study-level information: Acute and convalescent COVID-19 specimens originated in the United States, Italy and Spain. The analysed material was cDNA or gDNA that came from T cells, B-cell-depleted T cells, or PBMCs.

This CDR3 region has 16 residues. Trimming stripped 6 bases from V and 1 base from J, with 16 bases between. Looked up from germline, CDR1 is SGHDT and CDR2 is YYEEEE. Followed over time, Seattle patients had been enrolled while infection was active. In the original analysis: Quantification of nucleated cells was approximated via reference gene primer amplification. TCRdb's copy holds only in-frame clones and misses some; the assay was immunoSEQ multiplex PCR. D and trimming come from the DNA, and the V and J calls and clone size come from that table. The table lists 540,000 or so clones, 70% to 90% of them singletons, with 7.5% to 9% in the top ten.

The sequence derives from a woman between 45 and 65 years old with COVID-19, enrolled during active disease. The gene calls are TRBV5-6 and TRBJ2-2; D is perhaps TRBD1 (5 bases). Sequencing was performed on peripheral blood. CDR3: CASTDQVQGNTGELFF. CDR3 DNA sequence: TGTGCCAGCACCGATCAGGTCCAGGGGAACACCGGGGAGCTGTTTTTT.